What follows describes a single T cell receptor beta chain. This entry belongs to a study of blood T cells in healthy people across ages. The CDR3 is 14 residues long. In germline, CDR1 is LGHNA, CDR2 YNFKEQ. The ends lost 4 bases at V and 6 bases at J; junction bases unmatched: 7. A second PCR, run for roughly 7 to 11 cycles, used a sample-barcoded 5' primer plus a J-beta primer mix. In TCRdb, the 5' RACE reads were re-called with MiXCR into one record per CDR3 protein. The profile shows about 1,400,000 distinct CDR3 sequences, roughly 45% of them singletons. This chain joins TRBV4-2 and TRBJ2-3; 7 bases match TRBD2. The source of this sequence is a woman aged 18-29 years in good health. Sequences were obtained from blood. CDR3 sequence reads: CASSPTGGEDTQYF. The CDR3 DNA sequence: TGTGCCAGCAGCCCTACGGGGGGTGAGGATACGCAGTATTTT.